This entry concerns a single T cell receptor beta chain. The entry originates in a study of blood T cell repertoires in COVID-19. At the level of the study: Acute-phase and convalescent COVID-19 samples originated in the United States, Italy and Spain. Nucleic acid was either cDNA or gDNA, and it came from T cells, B-cell-depleted T cells, or PBMCs.

The CDR3 length is 16 residues. The V gene's germline CDR1 is LGHNA and CDR2 YSLEER. Trimming took 5 bases from V and 5 from J; bases not matched to a gene: 9. Authors' methods: Estimation of nucleated cell counts was performed using reference gene primer amplification. Repertoires were generated with immunoSEQ multiplex PCR, while TCRdb's copy carries only in-frame clones and drops some. V and J calls and clone size are as listed in that table; D and trimming were resolved from the DNA. The top ten clones hold around 5.6% of a sample with 100,000 to 150,000 clones, about four fifths of them seen once.

Sequenced sample: peripheral blood. This sequence joins TRBV4-3 and TRBJ2-2; 9 bases are shared with TRBD1. This sequence was found in a man aged 80 or over with active or convalescent COVID-19. The CDR3, as DNA: TGCGCCAGCAGCTCCAGATGGACAGGGGAAACCGGGGAGCTGTTTTTT. Amino acid sequence: CASSSRWTGETGELFF.